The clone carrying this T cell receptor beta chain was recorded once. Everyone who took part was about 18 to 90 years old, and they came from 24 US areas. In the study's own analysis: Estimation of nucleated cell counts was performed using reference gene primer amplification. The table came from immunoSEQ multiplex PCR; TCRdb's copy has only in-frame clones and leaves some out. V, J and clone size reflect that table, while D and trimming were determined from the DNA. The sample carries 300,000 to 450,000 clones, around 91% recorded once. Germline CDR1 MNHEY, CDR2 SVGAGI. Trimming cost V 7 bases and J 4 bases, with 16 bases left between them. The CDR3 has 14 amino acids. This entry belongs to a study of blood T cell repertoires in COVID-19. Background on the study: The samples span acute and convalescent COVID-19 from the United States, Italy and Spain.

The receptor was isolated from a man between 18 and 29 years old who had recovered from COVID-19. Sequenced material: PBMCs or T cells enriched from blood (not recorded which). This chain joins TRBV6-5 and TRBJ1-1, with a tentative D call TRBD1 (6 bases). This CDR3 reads CASTLRRGATEAFF. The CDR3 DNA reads TGTGCCAGCACCTTAAGACGGGGGGCCACTGAAGCTTTCTTT.